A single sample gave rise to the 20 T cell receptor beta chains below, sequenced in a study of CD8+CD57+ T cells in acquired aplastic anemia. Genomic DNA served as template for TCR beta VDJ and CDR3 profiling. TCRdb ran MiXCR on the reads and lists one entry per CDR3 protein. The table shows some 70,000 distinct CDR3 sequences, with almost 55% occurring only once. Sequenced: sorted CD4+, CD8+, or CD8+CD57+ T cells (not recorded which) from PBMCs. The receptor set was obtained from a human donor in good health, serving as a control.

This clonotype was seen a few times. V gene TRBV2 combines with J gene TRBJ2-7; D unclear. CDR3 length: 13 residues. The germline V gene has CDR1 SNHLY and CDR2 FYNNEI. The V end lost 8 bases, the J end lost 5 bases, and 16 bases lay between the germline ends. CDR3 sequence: CASAQAEGDEQYF. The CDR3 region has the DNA TGTGCCAGCGCCCAGGCGGAAGGAGACGAGCAGTACTTC.

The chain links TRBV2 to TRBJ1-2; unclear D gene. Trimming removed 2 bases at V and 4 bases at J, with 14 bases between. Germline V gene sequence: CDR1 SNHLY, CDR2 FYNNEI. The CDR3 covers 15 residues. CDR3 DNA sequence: TGTGCCAGCAGTGAATTGGCAGCAGCCACCTATGGCTACACCTTC. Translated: CASSELAAATYGYTF.

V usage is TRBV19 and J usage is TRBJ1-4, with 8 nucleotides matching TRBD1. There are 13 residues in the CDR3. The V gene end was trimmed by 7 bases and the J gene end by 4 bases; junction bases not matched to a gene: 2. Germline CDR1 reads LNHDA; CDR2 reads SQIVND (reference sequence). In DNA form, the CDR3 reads TGTGCCAGTAAGGGACAGGTTAATGAAAAACTGTTTTTT. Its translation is CASKGQVNEKLFF. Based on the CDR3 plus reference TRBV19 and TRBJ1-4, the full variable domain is DGGITQSPKYLFRKEGQNVTLSCEQNLNHDAMYWYRQDPGQGLRLIYYSQIVNDFQKGDIAEGYSVSREKKESFPLTVTSAQKNPTAFYLCASKGQVNEKLFFGSGTQLSVL.

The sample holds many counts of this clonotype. The CDR3 spells CASTLVAGGGLTRETQYF. The CDR3 DNA is TGTGCCAGCACCCTGGTGGCGGGAGGTGGGCTGACGCGAGAGACCCAGTACTTC. V gene TRBV9 combines with J gene TRBJ2-5, with 8 bases matching TRBD2. V was clipped by 6 bases and J by 4 bases; unmatched bases: 20. Germline V gene data show CDR1 as SGDLS and CDR2 as YYNGEE. CDR3 length equals 18 residues.

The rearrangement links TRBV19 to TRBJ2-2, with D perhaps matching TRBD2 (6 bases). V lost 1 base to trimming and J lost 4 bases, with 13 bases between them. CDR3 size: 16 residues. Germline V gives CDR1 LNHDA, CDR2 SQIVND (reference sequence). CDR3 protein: CASSIGGGTITGELFF. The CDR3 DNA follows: TGTGCCAGTAGTATAGGGGGAGGCACGATCACCGGGGAGCTGTTTTTT.

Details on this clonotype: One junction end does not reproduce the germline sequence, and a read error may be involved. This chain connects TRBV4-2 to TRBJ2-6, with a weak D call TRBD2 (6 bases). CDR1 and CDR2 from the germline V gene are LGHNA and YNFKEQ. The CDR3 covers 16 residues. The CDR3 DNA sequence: TGTGCCAGCAGCCAAGACGCGGGATCTGGGGCCAACATCCTGACTTTC. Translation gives CASSQDAGSGANILTF.

The CDR3 DNA follows: TGTGCCAGACGGACTAGCGGAAATACGCAGTATTTT. Translating it yields CARRTSGNTQYF. The chain combines TRBV7-2 with TRBJ2-3; TRBD2 matches 10 bases. V lost 9 bases, J lost 7 bases, and 4 bases stayed unmatched. CDR1 is SGHTA, CDR2 FQGNSA, per germline. There are 12 residues in the CDR3.

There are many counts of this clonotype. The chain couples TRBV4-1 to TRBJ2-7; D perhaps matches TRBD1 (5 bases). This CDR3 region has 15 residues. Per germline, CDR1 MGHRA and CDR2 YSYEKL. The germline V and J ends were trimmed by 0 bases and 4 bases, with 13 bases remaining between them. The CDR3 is CASSQEVKGMYEQYF. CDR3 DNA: TGCGCCAGCAGCCAAGAGGTGAAGGGGATGTACGAGCAGTACTTC.

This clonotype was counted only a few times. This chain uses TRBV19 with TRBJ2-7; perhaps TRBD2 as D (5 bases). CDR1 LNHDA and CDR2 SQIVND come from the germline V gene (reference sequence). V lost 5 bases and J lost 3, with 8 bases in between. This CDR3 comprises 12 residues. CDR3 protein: CASSPRDYEQYF. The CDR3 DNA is TGTGCCAGTAGTCCCCGGGACTACGAGCAGTACTTC.

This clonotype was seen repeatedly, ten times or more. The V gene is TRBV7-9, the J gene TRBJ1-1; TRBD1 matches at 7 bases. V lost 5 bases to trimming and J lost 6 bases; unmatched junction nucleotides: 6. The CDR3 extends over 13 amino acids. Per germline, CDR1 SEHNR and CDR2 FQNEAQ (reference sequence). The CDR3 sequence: CASSQGGRPEAFF. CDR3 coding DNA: TGTGCCAGCAGCCAGGGGGGGAGGCCTGAAGCTTTCTTT. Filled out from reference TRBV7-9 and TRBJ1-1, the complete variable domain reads DTGVSQNPRHKITKRGQNVTFRCDPISEHNRLYWYRQTLGQGPEFLTYFQNEAQLEKSRLLSDRFSAERPKGSFSTLEIQRTEQGDSAMYLCASSQGGRPEAFFGQGTRLTVV.

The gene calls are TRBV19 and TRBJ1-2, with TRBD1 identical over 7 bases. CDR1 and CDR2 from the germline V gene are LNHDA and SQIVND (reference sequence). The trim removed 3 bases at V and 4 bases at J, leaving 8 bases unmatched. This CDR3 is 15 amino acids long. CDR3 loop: CASSINGGTAYGYTF. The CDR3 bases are TGTGCCAGTAGTATCAACGGGGGGACAGCCTATGGCTACACCTTC. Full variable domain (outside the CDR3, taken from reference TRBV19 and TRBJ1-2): DGGITQSPKYLFRKEGQNVTLSCEQNLNHDAMYWYRQDPGQGLRLIYYSQIVNDFQKGDIAEGYSVSREKKESFPLTVTSAQKNPTAFYLCASSINGGTAYGYTFGSGTRLTVV.

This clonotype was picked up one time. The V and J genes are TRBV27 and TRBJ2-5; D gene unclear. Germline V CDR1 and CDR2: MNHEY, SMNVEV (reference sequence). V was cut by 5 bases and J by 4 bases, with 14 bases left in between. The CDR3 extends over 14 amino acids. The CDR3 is CASSPLEDGETQYF. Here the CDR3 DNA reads TGTGCCAGCAGTCCGTTAGAGGACGGAGAGACCCAGTACTTC.

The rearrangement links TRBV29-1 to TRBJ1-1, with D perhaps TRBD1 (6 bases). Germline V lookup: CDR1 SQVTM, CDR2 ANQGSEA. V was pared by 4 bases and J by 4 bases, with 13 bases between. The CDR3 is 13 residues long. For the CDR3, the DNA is TGCAGCGTTGTCAGGCAGGGGAGCACTGAAGCTTTCTTT. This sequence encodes CSVVRQGSTEAFF.

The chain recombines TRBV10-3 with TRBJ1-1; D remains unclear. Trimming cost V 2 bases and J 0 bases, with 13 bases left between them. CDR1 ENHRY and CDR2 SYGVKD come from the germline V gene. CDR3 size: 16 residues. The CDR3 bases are TGTGCCATCAGTGAGATGGGGAGCGGCATGAACACTGAAGCTTTCTTT. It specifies CAISEMGSGMNTEAFF.

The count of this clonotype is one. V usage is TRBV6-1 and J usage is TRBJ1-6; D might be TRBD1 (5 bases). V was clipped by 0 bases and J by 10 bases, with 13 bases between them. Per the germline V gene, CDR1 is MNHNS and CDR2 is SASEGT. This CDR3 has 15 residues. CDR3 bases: TGTGCCAGCAGTGAAGCGGCAGGGCCAAGGTCACCCCTCCACTTT. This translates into CASSEAAGPRSPLHF.

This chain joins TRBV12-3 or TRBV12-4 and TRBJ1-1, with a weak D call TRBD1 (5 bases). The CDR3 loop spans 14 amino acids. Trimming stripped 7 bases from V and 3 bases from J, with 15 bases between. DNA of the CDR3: TGTGCCAGCACCCCAGGTGGGGCGTACACTGAAGCTTTCTTT. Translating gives CASTPGGAYTEAFF.

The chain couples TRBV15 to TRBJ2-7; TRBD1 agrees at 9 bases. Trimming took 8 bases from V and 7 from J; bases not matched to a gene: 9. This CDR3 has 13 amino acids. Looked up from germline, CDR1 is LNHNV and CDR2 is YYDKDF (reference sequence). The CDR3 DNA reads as TGTGCCACCCAGGGACAGGGAGGCGGGGAGCAGTACTTC. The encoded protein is CATQGQGGGEQYF.

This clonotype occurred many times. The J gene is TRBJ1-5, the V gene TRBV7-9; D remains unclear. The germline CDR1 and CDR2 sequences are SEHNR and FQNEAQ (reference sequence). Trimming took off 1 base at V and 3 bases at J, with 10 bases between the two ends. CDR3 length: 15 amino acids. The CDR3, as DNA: TGTGCCAGCAGCTTAGAAAGGCAACTCAATCAGCCCCAGCATTTT. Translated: CASSLERQLNQPQHF.

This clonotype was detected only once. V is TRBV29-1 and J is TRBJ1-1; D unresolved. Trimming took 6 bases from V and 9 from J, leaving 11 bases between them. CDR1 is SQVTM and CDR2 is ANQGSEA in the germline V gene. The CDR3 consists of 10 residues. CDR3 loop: CSVAGRKAFF. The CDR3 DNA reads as TGCAGCGTCGCCGGGAGAAAAGCTTTCTTT.

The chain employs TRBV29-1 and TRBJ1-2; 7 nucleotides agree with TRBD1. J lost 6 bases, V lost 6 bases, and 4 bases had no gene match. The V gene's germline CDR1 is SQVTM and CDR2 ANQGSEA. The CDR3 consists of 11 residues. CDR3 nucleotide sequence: TGCAGCGTCGTCACAGGGGATGGCTACACCTTC. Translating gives CSVVTGDGYTF.